These 6 T cell receptor beta chains share one sample of origin, sequenced in a study of cytomegalovirus exposure and HLA in healthy donors. The primer mix had 60 Vbeta and 13 Jbeta primers. Clones were read by immunoSEQ multiplex PCR, and TCRdb kept only the in-frame ones, dropping some. This sample yields roughly 38,000 clones, of which 65% to 85% are seen a single time; 7.5% to 8.5% belongs to the top ten. Sequenced input: PBMCs. The receptors derive from a woman under 40 in good health and CMV-seropositive.

The chain combines TRBV19 with TRBJ2-2, with 9 bases lining up with TRBD1. V was clipped by 5 bases and J by 5 bases; unmatched bases: 15. There are 18 residues in the CDR3. Germline loops: CDR1 LNHDA, CDR2 SQIVND (reference sequence). The CDR3 sequence: CASSSTSGQGLITGELFF. DNA of the CDR3: TGTGCCAGTAGTTCCACCTCGGGACAGGGTCTGATTACCGGGGAGCTGTTTTTT.

The rearrangement links TRBV6-1 to TRBJ2-1; 9 bases align to TRBD1. The germline CDR1 and CDR2 sequences are MNHNS and SASEGT. After removal of 4 bases from V and 5 bases from J, the junction contained 9 bases not matched to a gene. This CDR3 contains 16 residues. The CDR3 loop is CASSGPGQGTNNEQFF. CDR3 nucleotides: TGTGCCAGCAGTGGCCCGGGACAGGGTACCAACAATGAGCAGTTCTTC.

V and J are TRBV6-5 and TRBJ1-5, with D unresolved. The CDR3 is 14 residues long. CDR1 and CDR2 from the germline V gene are MNHEY and SVGAGI. The ends were cut back, 5 bases at V and 2 bases at J, with 10 bases in the middle. CDR3 amino acids: CASSESNRNQPQHF. Written as DNA, the CDR3 is TGTGCCAGCAGTGAGTCTAATCGCAATCAGCCCCAGCATTTT.

The chain carries TRBV27 and TRBJ2-7, with D perhaps TRBD1 (6 bases). CDR3 length equals 14 residues. V lost 7 bases and J lost 1, with 14 bases in between. Germline V gene sequence: CDR1 MNHEY, CDR2 SMNVEV (reference sequence). CDR3 protein: CASNPRGRSYEQYF. CDR3 sequence (DNA): TGTGCCAGCAACCCTAGGGGGAGATCCTACGAGCAGTACTTC.

In its sample, this clone was seen once. This chain joins TRBV28 and TRBJ1-4; TRBD1 matches 8 bases. J lost 6 bases, V lost 8 bases, and 5 bases had no gene match. The CDR3 contains 13 residues. CDR1 and CDR2 from the germline V gene are MDHEN and SYDVKM. The CDR3 DNA reads as TGTGCCAGCGGACAGGGAATTGATGAAAAACTGTTTTTT. Protein product: CASGQGIDEKLFF. Full variable domain (rest looked up from reference TRBV28 and TRBJ1-4): DVKVTQSSRYLVKRTGEKVFLECVQDMDHENMFWYRQDPGLGLRLIYFSYDVKMKEKGDIPEGYSVSREKKERFSLILESASTNQTSMYLCASGQGIDEKLFFGSGTQLSVL.

The rearrangement joins TRBV18 to TRBJ2-1; D is undetermined. V gave up 8 bases and J gave up 6 bases, with 11 bases separating them. The CDR3 spans 12 residues. The germline CDR1 and CDR2 sequences are KGHSH and LQKENI. CDR3 in DNA: TGTGCCAGCACGCCTCCGGGCAATGAGCAGTTCTTC. It yields the protein CASTPPGNEQFF.